This T cell receptor (beta chain) originates from a study of human T cells and chemical hapten exposure (dated by TCRdb to 2020 to 2023). About the full investigation: For sensitization, 2% DPC in acetone was applied to a 2 cm by 2 cm area of upper inner arm skin. Weekly therapeutic DPC doses were additionally applied to the scalp of patients throughout the roughly 23-week study period. Patch testing was performed on the upper back with Finn chambers containing 0.01% DPC, and the patch tests were scored after 6 days according to International Contact Dermatitis Research Group standards. Alopecia areata with under or over 50% scalp involvement, alopecia totalis and alopecia universalis were represented in the patient cohort, which was mostly female. Libraries were combined into a pool for sequencing, and differences in TCR yield between samples came mainly from small differences in library volumes within the pool. This study followed changes in the peripheral blood TCR repertoire in vivo during primary and secondary sensitization of alopecia patients to the hapten diphenylcyclopropenone (DPC). Blood samples were taken from patients before sensitization (week 0) and at 2, 6 and about 24 weeks after DPC sensitization. Blood for TCR sequencing was provided by twenty-nine alopecia patients at one to four time points (pre-sensitization, 2, 6 and 24 weeks). General findings and caveats noted by the study authors: The number of TCRs above 1 in 1000 frequency did not change with DPC sensitization; there was no evidence of global repertoire structure alterations. Significantly more large CDR3 similarity clusters were formed by expanded TCRs than by pre-sensitization or healthy control sets, consistent with antigen-driven responses. After repeated subsampling, changes were observed in the strength of the expansion versus patch-test correlation and in the threshold at which the correlation became significant. A positive correlation was found between the number of PT1 expanded TCRs and patch test score, with significance reached at thresholds 8, 16 and 32 but not 4. All patients had alopecia, a presumed autoimmune disease, so their immune response might differ from that of healthy individuals.

Library generation was performed with RACE. The sequencing machine was a NextSeq 500. Library preparation attached unique molecular identifiers to individual cDNA molecules for quantitative, reproducible TCR counting. Each blood RNA sample was used to sequence both TCR alpha and TCR beta chains. From the authors' description of their analysis: A median of about 100,000 TCRs per sample was observed, with a range of roughly 23,224 to 750,000. The Decombinator software suite was used to annotate V, J and CDR3 in the TCR reads. Every sample was subsampled to the same number of TCRs (28,000) for the PS versus PT1 abundance plots. Expanded TCRs were defined as absent before sensitization and observed at least eight times at the 2-week time point. The raw public reads went through TCRdb reprocessing: fastp at Q25, MiXCR clone calling, in-frame beta chains kept. Rows with a matching CDR3 protein are joined into one entry that keeps the most common DNA and genes. The authors' filters were not applied to this entry. The sample yields 80,000 to 95,000 distinct CDR3 sequences; around 9.5% were counted once. The leading ten clones occupy around 4% of the sample.

The time point label here, explained by the study, means: pre-sensitization, week 0. The treatment or condition label of this sample denotes: therapeutic diphenylcyclopropenone sensitization with weekly scalp DPC. At each patch-test visit, blood was drawn before the patch test was applied. Patients were eligible if aged 18 to 70, diagnosed with alopecia and judged suitable for DPC therapy, and pregnant patients were excluded. Total RNA was isolated from unfractionated whole blood collected in Tempus Blood RNA tubes. The sample holds many counts of this clonotype. Its cognate antigen has yet to be identified. It has no much larger one-base neighbor in the sample; base qualities were not kept. Sequencing was performed on whole blood, taken in connection with sensitization to the hapten diphenylcyclopropenone (DPC). The source of this sequence is a woman between 35 and 50 years old with alopecia areata. Some clones in this sample may be carry-over from other donors' samples.

The CDR3 protein is CATIAGGNTGELFF. The nucleotide sequence reads TGTGCCACCATAGCGGGAGGGAACACCGGGGAGCTGTTTTTT. The sequence links TRBV10-3 to TRBJ2-2; TRBD2 lines up with 10 middle nucleotides. CDR1 and CDR2, looked up from the germline V gene, are ENHRY and SYGVKD. Counted from cysteine to phenylalanine, this CDR3 has 14 amino acids. Only the CDR3 DNA is retained, 42 bases long and in frame from the first base. Unmatched junction bases come to 3, with V trimmed by 10 bases and J by 1 base.